This T cell receptor (beta chain) was observed in a study of vaccination and CD4 T cells after COVID-19. About the research overall: Six males and four females, two Hispanic, made up the convalescents. The stimulating agents, overlapping spike peptides, came from SARS-CoV-2, HCoV-NL63, HCoV-OC43 and HCoV-229E. Cultures that served as controls received a CEFX pool, an HIV-1 Nef pool, or no peptide.

CDR3 length: 16 residues. V gave up 5 bases and J gave up 0 bases, with 11 bases separating them. Germline V gene sequence: CDR1 SGHTA, CDR2 FQGNSA. Regarding treatment: roughly 11-day PBMC culture with coronavirus spike peptide pools or control peptides (ViraFEST assay). Oncomine TCR Beta short-read sequencing was applied to DNA from cultured CD4+ T cells. Once CD4+ T cells had been cultured, genomic DNA was extracted from them. TCRdb redid the calling of the PCR reads with MiXCR, one entry per CDR3 protein. The data contain more than 20,000 distinct CDR3 sequences, around 48% of them singletons. As regards this clonotype: Its antigen is unknown.

The sequence was obtained from a human donor who had recovered from COVID-19. The chain links TRBV7-2 to TRBJ2-6, with D possibly matching TRBD1 (5 bases). The specimen was CD4+ T cells from blood, cultured in vitro. CDR3 DNA: TGTGCCAGCAGCCCCCGACAGACCTCTGGGGCCAACGTCCTGACTTTC. Its protein product is CASSPRQTSGANVLTF.